These 29 T cell receptor beta chains were sequenced from one sample in a study of T cell changes during pregnancy in multiple sclerosis. Produced via immunoSEQ multiplex PCR; TCRdb's table is partial and in-frame only. The sample has tens of thousands of clones; roughly 90% are singletons. This specimen was peripheral blood, taken before pregnancy. The receptor source for this set is a female donor with multiple sclerosis, enrolled in a pregnancy study.

The chain is built from TRBV6-6 and TRBJ2-3, with 10 bases matching TRBD2. J gave up 0 bases and V 5 bases, and 5 bases lay outside the gene matches. This CDR3 contains 16 residues. Germline loops: CDR1 MNHNY, CDR2 SVGAGI (reference sequence). CDR3 DNA sequence: TGTGCCAGCAGTAGCGGGGGGGCTTCAAGCACAGATACGCAGTATTTT. Protein: CASSSGGASSTDTQYF.

The V gene is TRBV2, the J gene TRBJ2-7, with 7 nucleotides matching TRBD1. Germline loops: CDR1 SNHLY, CDR2 FYNNEI. The V gene end was trimmed by 6 bases and the J gene end by 1 base; junction bases not matched to a gene: 3. This CDR3 has 13 amino acids. CDR3 DNA: TGTGCCAGCAGCGCGACAGGGTCCTACGAGCAGTACTTC. It translates to CASSATGSYEQYF. The variable domain in full, completed from reference TRBV2 and TRBJ2-7, reads EPEVTQTPSHQVTQMGQEVILRCVPISNHLYFYWYRQILGQKVEFLVSFYNNEISEKSEIFDDQFSVERPDGSNFTLKIRSTKLEDSAMYFCASSATGSYEQYFGPGTRLTVT.

The gene calls are TRBV2 and TRBJ1-5; D unresolved. V lost 4 bases and J lost 5, with 12 bases in between. Germline V lookup: CDR1 SNHLY, CDR2 FYNNEI. The CDR3 totals 14 residues. CDR3 sequence reads: CASSVYGVDQPQHF. The CDR3 coding sequence is TGTGCCAGCAGTGTCTACGGGGTTGATCAGCCCCAGCATTTT.

The rearrangement joins TRBV6-5 to TRBJ2-3; 7 bases line up with TRBD2. This CDR3 has 15 amino acids. The V segment lost 4 bases and the J segment 8 bases; nucleotides outside the gene matches: 12. Germline V gives CDR1 MNHEY, CDR2 SVGAGI. CDR3 nucleotides: TGTGCCAGCAGTTTGGTGGGGGGGTCCTTTGGTACGCAGTATTTT. Translated, it gives CASSLVGGSFGTQYF.

The V and J genes are TRBV19 and TRBJ2-5; tentative D call: TRBD1 (6 bases). CDR3 length: 13 amino acids. The V and J ends lost 3 bases and 5 bases respectively, with 10 bases between them. Germline CDR1 reads LNHDA; CDR2 reads SQIVND (reference sequence). The CDR3, as DNA: TGTGCCAGTAGTATCACCCAGGGGGAGACCCAGTACTTC. Its translation is CASSITQGETQYF.

This chain uses TRBV2 with TRBJ1-4, with a possible D match to TRBD1 (6 bases). V lost 5 bases to trimming and J lost 0 bases, with 13 bases between them. This CDR3 has 16 amino acids. Per the germline V gene, CDR1 is SNHLY and CDR2 is FYNNEI. The DNA for the CDR3 is TGTGCCAGCAGTCCCGGGACACTGCCAACTAATGAAAAACTGTTTTTT. This codes for CASSPGTLPTNEKLFF.

The rearrangement links TRBV6-5 to TRBJ2-7; 11 bases align to TRBD1. The V and J ends lost 6 bases and 6 bases, in that order; junction bases with no gene match: 7. Germline CDR1 reads MNHEY; CDR2 reads SVGAGI. The CDR3 runs 14 residues. CDR3 in DNA: TGTGCCAGCAGCCCCCCGGGACAGGGGGGCGAGCAGTACTTC. It is translated as CASSPPGQGGEQYF.

The chain couples TRBV5-8 to TRBJ1-2, with TRBD1 as a possible D gene (5 bases). CDR1 and CDR2 (germline): SGHTS, YDEGEE. The CDR3 spans 15 residues. Trimming took 3 bases from V and 5 from J, leaving 17 bases between them. The CDR3 sequence: CASSSIRQGFYGYTF. In DNA form, the CDR3 reads TGTGCCAGCAGCTCCATCCGTCAGGGCTTTTATGGCTACACCTTC.

This clone was found once. The V gene is TRBV19, the J gene TRBJ2-2; 7 bases map to TRBD1. Germline V gene data show CDR1 as LNHDA and CDR2 as SQIVND (reference sequence). This CDR3 contains 16 residues. V dropped 3 bases and J dropped 7; count of bases not matched to a gene: 11. CDR3 DNA sequence: TGTGCCAGTAGTATGGGAGACAGGGTAAATGTCGGGGAGCTGTTTTTT. Encoded protein: CASSMGDRVNVGELFF. Full variable domain (missing parts from reference TRBV19 and TRBJ2-2): DGGITQSPKYLFRKEGQNVTLSCEQNLNHDAMYWYRQDPGQGLRLIYYSQIVNDFQKGDIAEGYSVSREKKESFPLTVTSAQKNPTAFYLCASSMGDRVNVGELFFGEGSRLTVL.

This clone appeared a few times. V is TRBV7-9 and J is TRBJ1-2, with a weak D call TRBD1 (6 bases). The CDR3 consists of 16 residues. V gave up 1 base and J gave up 4 bases, with 16 bases separating them. Germline CDR1 is SEHNR and CDR2 is FQNEAQ (reference sequence). DNA for the CDR3: TGTGCCAGCAGCTTAGTCGGCGGGGGGCGAAGCTATGGCTACACCTTC. Encoded protein: CASSLVGGGRSYGYTF.

The chain recombines TRBV5-1 with TRBJ1-1, with a weak D call TRBD1 (5 bases). Deletions cut 0 bases from V and 0 bases from J, with 9 bases between. Germline CDR1 is SGHRS and CDR2 is YFSETQ. This CDR3 has 15 residues. CDR3 bases: TGCGCCAGCAGCTTGGAGGGGCTGGTGAACACTGAAGCTTTCTTT. Amino acids: CASSLEGLVNTEAFF.

The count of this clone is one. The V gene is TRBV7-2, the J gene TRBJ2-2, with 7 bases matching TRBD1. Germline values: CDR1 SGHTA, CDR2 FQGNSA. V lost 6 bases and J lost 5; bases outside the gene matches: 6. The CDR3 runs 14 residues. The CDR3 nucleotides are TGTGCCAGCAGACCTAACAGGGGAACCGGGGAGCTGTTTTTT. The encoded protein is CASRPNRGTGELFF.

The gene calls are TRBV7-2 and TRBJ1-5, with D unresolved. The ends were cut back, 5 bases at V and 2 bases at J, with 13 bases in the middle. The CDR3 covers 15 residues. From germline, CDR1 is SGHTA and CDR2 FQGNSA. The CDR3 region is CASSLGQVRNQPQHF. The CDR3 nucleotides are TGTGCCAGCAGCCTTGGGCAGGTGCGCAATCAGCCCCAGCATTTT.

V usage is TRBV10-2 and J usage is TRBJ2-7; D may be TRBD1 (6 bases). The germline gives CDR1 WSHSY, CDR2 SAAADI. Trimming removed 4 bases at V and 0 bases at J, with 13 bases between. The CDR3 totals 15 residues. The CDR3, as DNA: TGCGCCAGCAGTGCCCTCCGGGACACCTCCTACGAGCAGTACTTC. It specifies CASSALRDTSYEQYF.

The CDR3 nucleotides read TGTGCCAGCAGCTTAATGGGACAGGGGGCTTCCACAGATACGCAGTATTTT. It translates to CASSLMGQGASTDTQYF. V gene TRBV7-3 combines with J gene TRBJ2-3; 12 positions agree with TRBD1. V was pared by 1 base and J by 2 bases, with 4 bases of the junction left unmatched. The CDR3 length is 17 residues. CDR1 is SGHTA, CDR2 FQGTGA, per germline.

This chain connects TRBV7-9 to TRBJ1-1, with a tentative D call TRBD1 (6 bases). The V gene lost 5 bases and the J gene lost 1 base, with 11 bases spanning the gap. CDR3 length equals 14 residues. CDR1 and CDR2 (germline): SEHNR, FQNEAQ (reference sequence). The CDR3 nucleotides read TGTGCCAGCAGCCAGGCGACAGGGAACACTGAAGCTTTCTTT. The encoded protein is CASSQATGNTEAFF.

The V gene is TRBV7-3, the J gene TRBJ2-1, with D uncertain. CDR3 length: 13 residues. Trimming removed 4 bases from V and 2 bases from J, with 6 bases in between. CDR1 SGHTA and CDR2 FQGTGA come from the germline V gene. Here the CDR3 reads CASSYTPYNEQFF. DNA for the CDR3: TGTGCCAGCAGCTATACACCCTACAATGAGCAGTTCTTC.

The rearrangement uses TRBV5-6 and TRBJ2-7, with D possibly being TRBD2 (7 bases). The V gene lost 6 bases and the J gene lost 5 bases, with 18 bases spanning the gap. Per germline, CDR1 SGHDT and CDR2 YYEEEE. The CDR3 is made up of 14 amino acids. The CDR3 reads CASIGGAPQDEQYF. The CDR3 bases are TGTGCCAGCATTGGGGGGGCGCCCCAGGACGAGCAGTACTTC.

The gene calls are TRBV12-5 and TRBJ2-3; 9 bases are a match to TRBD1. After removal of 4 bases from V and 0 bases from J, the junction contained 20 bases not matched to a gene. The CDR3 has 21 residues. Germline V CDR1 and CDR2: LGHNT, FRNRAP. CDR3 in amino acids: CASGSGQGRGSESISTDTQYF. The CDR3 nucleotides read TGTGCTAGTGGTTCGGGACAGGGAAGGGGGAGTGAGTCGATTAGCACAGATACGCAGTATTTT.

The rearrangement joins TRBV2 to TRBJ1-4; tentative D call: TRBD1 (5 bases). The V gene lost 2 bases and the J gene lost 8 bases, with 15 bases spanning the gap. Germline CDR1 reads SNHLY; CDR2 reads FYNNEI. This CDR3 contains 15 residues. DNA for the CDR3: TGTGCCAGCAGTGAACAGGGTTCAAGCTGGGAAAAACTGTTTTTT. It codes for CASSEQGSSWEKLFF.

This clone has only a few counts. One end of the junction varies from germline; a read error may be responsible. The V and J genes are TRBV6-5 and TRBJ2-1, with 12 nucleotides matching TRBD2. Germline assignment: CDR1 MNHEY and CDR2 SVGAGI. The CDR3 consists of 14 residues. CDR3 in DNA: TGTGCCAGCAGAGGACTAGCGGGGTACAGTGAGCAGTTCTTC. Its protein product is CASRGLAGYSEQFF.

The genes are TRBV4-1 and TRBJ2-2, with D possibly matching TRBD1 (6 bases). Germline CDR1 is MGHRA and CDR2 is YSYEKL. Trimming took 4 bases from V and 0 from J, leaving 18 bases between them. The CDR3 has 18 residues. CDR3 residues: CASSPYRESGPNTGELFF. The CDR3 DNA reads as TGCGCCAGCAGCCCCTACAGGGAATCCGGCCCGAACACCGGGGAGCTGTTTTTT.

The chain uses TRBV7-3 and TRBJ1-4; 7 bases fit TRBD1. The CDR3 sequence is 15 residues long. Germline CDR1 SGHTA, CDR2 FQGTGA. The V segment lost 3 bases and the J segment 3 bases; nucleotides outside the gene matches: 4. This CDR3 is CASSFTGAPNEKLFF. Here the CDR3 DNA reads TGTGCCAGCAGCTTCACAGGGGCCCCTAATGAAAAACTGTTTTTT.

The chain is built from TRBV5-1 and TRBJ1-6; no clear D. The CDR3 covers 15 residues. V lost 2 bases and J lost 7, with 13 bases in between. The germline V gene has CDR1 SGHRS and CDR2 YFSETQ. The CDR3 here is CASSFYRVLNSPLHF. The CDR3 nucleotides read TGCGCCAGCAGCTTTTACCGGGTCTTAAATTCACCCCTCCACTTT.

V usage is TRBV20-1 and J usage is TRBJ2-7; 9 positions match TRBD2. CDR3 length: 11 amino acids. CDR1 and CDR2 from the germline V gene are DFQATT and SNEGSKA (reference sequence). CDR3 amino acids: CRAGGDYEQYF. CDR3 nucleotides: TGCAGAGCGGGGGGCGACTACGAGCAGTACTTC.

For the CDR3, the DNA is TGTGCCAGTAGTCGTTCTCCACAGGGAGGGCGCAATCAGCCCCAGCATTTT. This encodes CASSRSPQGGRNQPQHF. J is TRBJ1-5 and V is TRBV19, with a possible D match to TRBD1 (6 bases). Trimming stripped 5 bases from V and 2 bases from J, with 19 bases between. This CDR3 contains 17 residues. Germline V gene data show CDR1 as LNHDA and CDR2 as SQIVND (reference sequence).

The chain has TRBV6-5 and TRBJ1-6; 8 bases fit TRBD1. The CDR3 consists of 15 residues. Trimming at V came to 9 bases and at J to 8 bases, leaving 12 bases not matched to a gene. Germline V gene lookup returns CDR1 MNHEY and CDR2 SVGAGI. The CDR3 sequence is CASRPRGTGYSPLHF. In nucleotides, the CDR3 is TGTGCCAGTAGACCCAGGGGGACAGGCTATTCACCCCTCCACTTT.

This clone appeared a few times. The CDR3 here is CASRRQGNEQFF. CDR3 coding DNA: TGTGCCAGCAGAAGACAGGGGAATGAGCAGTTCTTC. The chain couples TRBV2 to TRBJ2-1; 8 bases line up with TRBD1. Losses at the gene ends were 6 bases for V and 7 bases for J; bases not matched to a gene: 2. Germline V gives CDR1 SNHLY, CDR2 FYNNEI. The CDR3 is made up of 12 amino acids.

This sequence joins TRBV19 and TRBJ2-3, with 11 bases aligning to TRBD2. The CDR3 is made up of 16 amino acids. From germline, CDR1 is LNHDA and CDR2 SQIVND (reference sequence). V shed 3 bases and J 5 bases; nucleotides not matched to a gene: 7. The CDR3 protein is CASSMIAGGPRDTQYF. CDR3 nucleotide sequence: TGTGCCAGTAGTATGATAGCGGGGGGGCCGCGAGATACGCAGTATTTT.